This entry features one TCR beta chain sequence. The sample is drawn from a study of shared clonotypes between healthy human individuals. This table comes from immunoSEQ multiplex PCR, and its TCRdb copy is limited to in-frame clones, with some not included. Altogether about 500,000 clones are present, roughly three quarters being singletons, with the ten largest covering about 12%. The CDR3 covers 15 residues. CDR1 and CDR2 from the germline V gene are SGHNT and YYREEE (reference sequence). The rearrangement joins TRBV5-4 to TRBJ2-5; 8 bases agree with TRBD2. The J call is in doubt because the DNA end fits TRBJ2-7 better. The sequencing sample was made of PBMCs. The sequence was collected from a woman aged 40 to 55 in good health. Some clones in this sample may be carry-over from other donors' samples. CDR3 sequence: CASSSRTAGAYEQYF. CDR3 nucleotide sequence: TGTGCCAGCAGCTCCCGGACAGCGGGAGCCTACGAGCAGTACTTC.